Listed here are 27 T cell receptor beta chains from one sample, sequenced in a study of CD8 T cells in ankylosing spondylitis. Findings of the study overall: Among TCR beta sequences, a motif of eight or nine highly homologous variants appeared characteristic of ankylosing spondylitis blood.

TCRdb independently ran MiXCR on the 5' RACE reads; one entry per CDR3 protein. The profile shows around 130,000 distinct CDR3 sequences, roughly a sixth of them singletons. Antigens for these TCRs are unknown. The sample consisted of blood, either unsorted or a sorted T cell fraction (not recorded which). The receptor set was obtained from a male donor with ankylosing spondylitis.

This clonotype was detected only a few times. This chain connects TRBV6-2 or TRBV6-3 to TRBJ2-7; 8 nucleotides match TRBD1. The germline CDR1 and CDR2 sequences are MNHEY and SVGEGT. The CDR3 contains 14 residues. The V segment lost 9 bases and the J segment 0 bases; nucleotides outside the gene matches: 7. CDR3 nucleotides: TGTGCCAGTACCGGACAGGGCAACTCCTACGAGCAGTACTTC. This encodes CASTGQGNSYEQYF.

This clonotype has at least ten counts. This chain uses TRBV5-1 with TRBJ2-1; 11 bases agree with TRBD1. The CDR3 consists of 16 residues. CDR1 is SGHRS and CDR2 is YFSETQ in the germline V gene. V lost 3 bases to trimming and J lost 6 bases; unmatched junction nucleotides: 8. The CDR3 is CASSYEDRGRFNEQFF. In DNA, the CDR3 is TGCGCCAGCAGCTATGAGGACAGGGGGCGTTTCAATGAGCAGTTCTTC.

The DNA for the CDR3 is TGCAGTGCTAGAGACGGTAGCGGGAGGGCGAACTACGAGCAGTACTTC. This sequence encodes CSARDGSGRANYEQYF. The J gene is TRBJ2-7, the V gene TRBV20-1; TRBD2 matches 11 bases. CDR1 is DFQATT and CDR2 is SNEGSKA in the germline V gene (reference sequence). V dropped 0 bases and J dropped 3; count of bases not matched to a gene: 7. There are 16 residues in the CDR3.

This clonotype was seen repeatedly, ten times or more. The chain carries TRBV27 and TRBJ2-5; 7 nucleotides agree with TRBD1. The junction had 5 bases not matched to a gene; V was cut back by 0 bases and J by 7 bases. From germline, CDR1 is MNHEY and CDR2 SMNVEV (reference sequence). This CDR3 is built from 14 residues. DNA of the CDR3: TGTGCCAGCAGTTTATCGGGCGAGGGGGCGACCCAGTACTTC. It yields the protein CASSLSGEGATQYF.

This clonotype has just a few counts. This chain links TRBV6-2 or TRBV6-3 with TRBJ1-2; D is unclear. V was clipped by 0 bases and J by 6 bases, with 17 bases between them. This CDR3 comprises 16 residues. CDR1 MNHEY and CDR2 SVGEGT come from the germline V gene. The CDR3 reads CASSYSRQRNENGYTF. The CDR3, as DNA: TGTGCCAGCAGTTACTCGAGGCAGCGAAATGAAAATGGCTACACCTTC.

This clonotype was observed a few times. The chain employs TRBV29-1 and TRBJ2-1, with D possibly being TRBD2 (5 bases). V was shortened by 7 bases and J by 1 base, with 17 bases between the two germline ends. The CDR3 runs to 15 residues. Per the germline V gene, CDR1 is SQVTM and CDR2 is ANQGSEA. CDR3 sequence: CSAGGLLGSYNEQFF. In DNA, the CDR3 is TGCAGCGCAGGAGGCTTGTTGGGATCCTACAATGAGCAGTTCTTC.

The CDR3 region has the DNA TGTGCCAGCAGTGGAAGGGAGGGATACAATGAGCAGTTCTTC. This codes for CASSGREGYNEQFF. The chain is built from TRBV6-1 and TRBJ2-1; 7 nucleotides match TRBD2. Germline V gene lookup returns CDR1 MNHNS and CDR2 SASEGT. With 4 bases clipped from V and 4 bases from J, the junction kept 4 bases outside the gene matches. The CDR3 extends over 14 amino acids.

The chain uses TRBV7-7 and TRBJ2-6; 10 nucleotides agree with TRBD2. Trimming took 5 bases from V and 0 from J; bases not matched to a gene: 7. Looked up from germline, CDR1 is SSHAT and CDR2 is FNYEAQ (reference sequence). This CDR3 has 18 amino acids. Written as DNA, the CDR3 is TGTGCCAGCAGCCCAGGACTAGCGGAAAGCTCTGGGGCCAACGTCCTGACTTTC. It codes for CASSPGLAESSGANVLTF.

There are a few counts of this clonotype. V usage is TRBV4-3 and J usage is TRBJ2-2; 7 positions match TRBD2. V shed 1 base and J 3 bases; nucleotides not matched to a gene: 2. The CDR3 is 15 amino acids. CDR1 and CDR2 from the germline V gene are LGHNA and YSLEER. Here the CDR3 reads CASSQGLADTGELFF. The CDR3 DNA is TGCGCCAGCAGCCAAGGGCTAGCGGACACCGGGGAGCTGTTTTTT.

There are many counts of this clonotype. The rearrangement uses TRBV29-1 and TRBJ2-7; D not certain. Germline V gene data show CDR1 as SQVTM and CDR2 as ANQGSEA. V lost 0 bases and J 1 base, leaving 7 bases between the germline ends. The CDR3 contains 13 residues. CDR3: CSVEEVNSYEQYF. CDR3 nucleotides: TGCAGCGTTGAAGAAGTGAATTCCTACGAGCAGTACTTC.

This clonotype has more than one count but fewer than ten. The chain couples TRBV18 to TRBJ2-1; possible D gene TRBD1, 5 bases. Trimming left V 0 bases short and J 9 bases short, with 15 bases between. The germline CDR1 and CDR2 sequences are KGHSH and LQKENI. The CDR3 totals 15 residues. CDR3 amino acids: CASSPPIAGQGEQFF. In DNA form, the CDR3 reads TGTGCCAGCTCACCACCTATCGCAGGGCAAGGTGAGCAGTTCTTC.

Only a few counts were recorded for this clonotype. V and J are TRBV4-1 and TRBJ1-2, with D perhaps matching TRBD1 (6 bases). The germline V gene encodes CDR1 MGHRA and CDR2 YSYEKL. The CDR3 is 16 residues long. V gave up 1 base and J gave up 2 bases, with 14 bases separating them. In DNA form, the CDR3 reads TGCGCCAGCAGCCAAGTGATAGGGGGAGAAAACTATGGCTACACCTTC. Its protein product is CASSQVIGGENYGYTF.

The gene calls are TRBV6-6 and TRBJ1-3; no reliable D call. The CDR3 is 11 amino acids. The V end was cut by 6 bases, the J end by 7 bases, with 7 bases between. Germline V gene data show CDR1 as MNHNY and CDR2 as SVGAGI (reference sequence). The DNA for the CDR3 is TGTGCCAGCAGCATAATGAACACCATATATTTT. Its translation is CASSIMNTIYF.

CDR3 nucleotides: TGTGCCAGCAGCCCGGACGTAGCTGGGCGGACAGATACGCAGTATTTT. Its protein is CASSPDVAGRTDTQYF. The V and J genes are TRBV7-8 and TRBJ2-3, with D uncertain. Trimming took off 5 bases at V and 3 bases at J, with 18 bases between the two ends. CDR3 length equals 16 residues. CDR1 and CDR2 from the germline V gene are SGHVS and FQNEAQ.

This clonotype showed up just a few times. This rearrangement joins TRBV4-1 to TRBJ2-1, with 8 positions matching TRBD2. Germline V gene lookup returns CDR1 MGHRA and CDR2 YSYEKL. With V trimmed by 1 base and J by 4 bases, 3 bases remained unmatched. The CDR3 covers 15 residues. The CDR3 sequence is CASSQVRGGYNEQFF. In nucleotides, the CDR3 is TGCGCCAGCAGCCAAGTTCGCGGGGGGTACAATGAGCAGTTCTTC.

This chain connects TRBV27 to TRBJ2-7, with TRBD1 identical over 9 bases. The CDR3 is made up of 14 amino acids. Germline trimming cut 4 bases from V and 4 bases from J; bases unmatched to any gene: 5. Germline values: CDR1 MNHEY, CDR2 SMNVEV (reference sequence). The CDR3 here is CASSYGQGTYEQYF. CDR3 DNA: TGTGCCAGCAGTTACGGACAGGGGACGTACGAGCAGTACTTC.

The CDR3 loop reads CASSFSGEETQYF. The CDR3 nucleotides read TGTGCCAGCAGCTTCAGCGGAGAAGAGACCCAGTACTTC. V usage is TRBV7-9 and J usage is TRBJ2-5, with a weak D call TRBD2 (5 bases). The CDR3 covers 13 residues. V lost 3 bases to trimming and J lost 3 bases, with 8 bases between them. Germline assignment: CDR1 SEHNR and CDR2 FQNEAQ (reference sequence).

The J gene is TRBJ2-2, the V gene TRBV28; D call uncertain. In germline, CDR1 is MDHEN, CDR2 SYDVKM. CDR3 size: 14 residues. Deletions cut 5 bases from V and 6 bases from J, with 13 bases between. CDR3 sequence: CASSMAASPGELFF. In DNA form, the CDR3 reads TGTGCCAGCAGTATGGCCGCTAGTCCCGGGGAGCTGTTTTTT.

This clonotype was counted ten times or more. This chain links TRBV29-1 with TRBJ2-1; TRBD2 might be the D (6 bases). The germline V and J ends were trimmed by 6 bases and 3 bases, with 12 bases remaining between them. The CDR3 is 13 residues long. The V gene's germline CDR1 is SQVTM and CDR2 ANQGSEA. DNA of the CDR3: TGCAGCGTGATAGCGGAGAACTACAATGAGCAGTTCTTC. It yields the protein CSVIAENYNEQFF.

This clonotype was observed a few times. The J gene is TRBJ2-1, the V gene TRBV7-9, with D tentatively TRBD1 or TRBD2 (5 bases each). The CDR3 loop spans 15 amino acids. V gave up 3 bases and J gave up 7 bases, with 16 bases separating them. The germline CDR1 and CDR2 sequences are SEHNR and FQNEAQ (reference sequence). The CDR3 DNA follows: TGTGCCAGCAGCTTGCCGGGGCAGTTTGATAATGAGCAGTTCTTC. Translation gives CASSLPGQFDNEQFF.

This clonotype was found a few times. This chain links TRBV5-6 with TRBJ2-5, with 9 bases aligning to TRBD1. V was pared by 4 bases and J by 4 bases, with 14 bases of the junction left unmatched. The CDR3 consists of 17 residues. Germline CDR1 and CDR2: SGHDT and YYEEEE. CDR3 loop: CASSHPPGTGFSETQYF. The CDR3, as DNA: TGTGCCAGCAGCCACCCTCCCGGGACAGGGTTTTCAGAGACCCAGTACTTC.

In its sample, this clonotype was seen a few times. The gene calls are TRBV7-3 and TRBJ2-3; D not certain. Trimming took 5 bases from V and 4 from J, leaving 10 bases between them. CDR1 and CDR2 (germline): SGHTA, FQGTGA. The CDR3 sequence is 13 residues long. The CDR3 bases are TGTGCCAGCAGCCGTCCCCCGTCAGATACGCAGTATTTT. Protein sequence: CASSRPPSDTQYF.

J is TRBJ2-1 and V is TRBV15; 9 bases map to TRBD1. CDR1 is LNHNV, CDR2 YYDKDF, per germline (reference sequence). This CDR3 has 14 amino acids. Trimming at V came to 6 bases and at J to 5 bases, leaving 5 bases not matched to a gene. The CDR3 nucleotides are TGTGCCACCAGTACTCGGGACAGGGACAATGAGCAGTTCTTC. Translation gives CATSTRDRDNEQFF.

This chain connects TRBV29-1 to TRBJ2-1; D gene uncertain. Germline assignment: CDR1 SQVTM and CDR2 ANQGSEA. CDR3 length equals 15 residues. Trimming took 1 base from V and 8 from J, leaving 18 bases between them. Here the CDR3 DNA reads TGCAGCGTTGAAGTTTCCAAAATTGGCCACTATGAGCAGTTCTTC. Amino acid sequence: CSVEVSKIGHYEQFF.

This clonotype has only a few counts. The genes are TRBV28 and TRBJ2-5; 12 bases agree with TRBD2. The trim removed 6 bases at V and 5 bases at J, leaving 10 bases unmatched. The CDR3 is 16 amino acids. Per germline, CDR1 MDHEN and CDR2 SYDVKM. The CDR3 nucleotides read TGTGCCAGCAGGCAAGGACTAGCGGGAAACTTGGAGACCCAGTACTTC. Its protein product is CASRQGLAGNLETQYF.

This rearrangement joins TRBV29-1 to TRBJ1-1; the D is unclear. The CDR3 length is 14 residues. From germline, CDR1 is SQVTM and CDR2 ANQGSEA. V was clipped by 5 bases and J by 0 bases, with 13 bases between them. CDR3 DNA sequence: TGCAGCGTTCGGAGCGGTCTGATGAACACTGAAGCTTTCTTT. This encodes CSVRSGLMNTEAFF.

This clonotype was detected only once. One end of the junction does not line up with germline, which may come from a read error. The chain couples TRBV18 to TRBJ1-1; D is ambiguous. Germline lookup yields CDR1 KGHSH and CDR2 LQKENI. CDR3 size: 14 residues. CDR3 region: CAGSPRELNTEAFF. The CDR3 DNA follows: TGTGCCGGCTCACCACGGGAGCTGAACACTGAAGCTTTCTTT. Using reference TRBV18 and TRBJ1-1 for the parts outside the CDR3, the full variable domain is NAGVMQNPRHLVRRRGQEARLRCSPMKGHSHVYWYRQLPEEGLKFMVYLQKENIIDESGMPKERFSAEFPKEGPSILRIQQVVRGDSAAYFCAGSPRELNTEAFFGQGTRLTVV.